The rows below give T cell receptor beta chains drawn from one sample of a study of beta chain features in type 1 diabetes. The assay was immunoSEQ multiplex PCR, and TCRdb's table has in-frame clones only and misses some. This table holds some 900,000 clones, about 17% found once. Specimen: naive CD4+ T cells from blood. These TCRs come from a woman under 30 in good health. CDR3s include the opening cysteine and the closing phenylalanine or tryptophan. Fields, in order: V gene, J gene, clone size, D gene, CDR3 protein, CDR3 DNA. The D gene is left open where the match is weak. Expanded clones get a size class; other rows say once, few or many, or leave the size out.

V: TRBV5-1; J: TRBJ2-1; size: -; D: TRBD1; CDR3: CASSLAGDSYNEQFF; DNA: TGCGCCAGCAGCTTGGCCGGGGACAGCTACAATGAGCAGTTCTTC
V: TRBV27; J: TRBJ2-7; size: few; D: TRBD1; CDR3: CASSPRSGQGYEQYF; DNA: TGTGCCAGCAGTCCCCGGTCCGGACAGGGCTACGAGCAGTACTTC
V: TRBV7-2; J: TRBJ2-2; size: -; D: -; CDR3: CASSLVRIGELFF; DNA: TGTGCCAGCAGCTTAGTTAGGATCGGGGAGCTGTTTTTT
V: TRBV5-4; J: TRBJ2-6; size: -; D: TRBD1; CDR3: CASGSRGSGANVLTF; DNA: TGCGCCAGCGGATCCAGGGGGTCTGGGGCCAACGTCCTGACTTTC
V: TRBV27; J: TRBJ2-1; size: -; D: -; CDR3: CASKFLGGNEQFF; DNA: TGTGCCAGCAAGTTTCTCGGCGGGAATGAGCAGTTCTTC
V: TRBV19; J: TRBJ2-2; size: -; D: -; CDR3: CASSVLPLRNRGELFF; DNA: TGTGCCAGTAGTGTCTTGCCCCTCAGGAACCGGGGGGAGCTGTTTTTT
V: TRBV7-9; J: TRBJ2-2; size: few; D: -; CDR3: CASSFLGSTGELFF; DNA: TGTGCCAGCAGCTTCCTGGGGAGCACCGGGGAGCTGTTTTTT
V: TRBV5-1; J: TRBJ1-2; size: few; D: TRBD1; CDR3: CASSVDREGGYTF; DNA: TGCGCCAGCAGCGTGGACAGGGAGGGAGGCTACACCTTC
V: TRBV20-1; J: TRBJ2-7; size: few; D: -; CDR3: CSARGYEQYF; DNA: TGCAGTGCGAGGGGGTACGAGCAGTACTTC
V: TRBV19; J: TRBJ2-5; size: -; D: TRBD1; CDR3: CASSIDFLPGQQETQYF; DNA: TGTGCCAGTAGTATCGACTTCCTCCCGGGACAGCAAGAGACCCAGTACTTC
V: TRBV10-3; J: TRBJ2-1; size: few; D: TRBD1; CDR3: CAIRGQGPRNEQFF; DNA: TGTGCCATCAGAGGACAGGGTCCCCGCAATGAGCAGTTCTTC
V: TRBV4-2; J: TRBJ1-1; size: -; D: -; CDR3: CASSQVSQMNTEAFF; DNA: TGTGCCAGCAGCCAAGTCTCTCAGATGAACACTGAAGCTTTCTTT
V: TRBV19; J: TRBJ2-7; size: few; D: -; CDR3: CATSQGPNEQYF; DNA: TGTGCCACCTCCCAGGGGCCCAACGAGCAGTACTTC
V: TRBV19; J: TRBJ1-1; size: -; D: -; CDR3: CASSHPDTEAFF; DNA: TGTGCCAGTAGCCACCCGGACACTGAAGCTTTCTTT
V: TRBV9; J: TRBJ2-3; size: few; D: -; CDR3: CASSVVQENTDTQYF; DNA: TGTGCCAGCAGCGTAGTACAGGAAAACACAGATACGCAGTATTTT
V: TRBV5-1; J: TRBJ2-5; size: few; D: TRBD2; CDR3: CASSLGSGGGETQYF; DNA: TGCGCCAGCAGCTTGGGCAGCGGGGGCGGAGAGACCCAGTACTTC
V: TRBV29-1; J: TRBJ1-1; size: few; D: -; CDR3: CSVEFQGQAFF; DNA: TGCAGCGTTGAATTTCAGGGTCAAGCTTTCTTT
V: TRBV11-2; J: TRBJ2-2; size: -; D: -; CDR3: CASSLGPNTGELFF; DNA: TGTGCCAGCAGCTTAGGCCCGAACACCGGGGAGCTGTTTTTT
V: TRBV5-4; J: TRBJ2-1; size: few; D: -; CDR3: CASSFGLEQFF; DNA: TGTGCCAGCAGCTTCGGACTTGAGCAGTTCTTC
V: TRBV4-3; J: TRBJ2-5; size: -; D: -; CDR3: CASSQGGQGSGWETQYF; DNA: TGCGCCAGCAGCCAAGGAGGGCAGGGGAGTGGTTGGGAGACCCAGTACTTC
V: TRBV20-1; J: TRBJ1-5; size: -; D: -; CDR3: CSARVQGCVHF; DNA: TGCAGTGCTAGAGTCCAGGGTTGTGTGCATTTT
V: TRBV14; J: TRBJ1-5; size: -; D: -; CDR3: CASRTENQPQHF; DNA: TGTGCCAGCAGGACGGAGAATCAGCCCCAGCATTTT
V: TRBV7-8; J: TRBJ2-3; size: few; D: TRBD2; CDR3: CASSGGSGVGTDTQYF; DNA: TGTGCCAGCAGCGGCGGGAGCGGTGTAGGCACAGATACGCAGTATTTT
V: TRBV9; J: TRBJ2-4; size: few; D: -; CDR3: CASSVGGWADPEAKNIQYF; DNA: TGTGCCAGCAGCGTAGGGGGGTGGGCAGATCCCGAAGCCAAAAACATTCAGTACTTC
V: TRBV18; J: TRBJ2-6; size: few; D: TRBD1; CDR3: CASSPQGQGLSGANVLTF; DNA: TGTGCCAGCTCACCACAGGGACAGGGGCTCTCTGGGGCCAACGTCCTGACTTTC
V: TRBV7-2; J: TRBJ2-1; size: few; D: TRBD2; CDR3: CASSFPTGGSSYNEQFF; DNA: TGTGCCAGCAGCTTCCCCACCGGCGGGAGTTCCTACAATGAGCAGTTCTTC